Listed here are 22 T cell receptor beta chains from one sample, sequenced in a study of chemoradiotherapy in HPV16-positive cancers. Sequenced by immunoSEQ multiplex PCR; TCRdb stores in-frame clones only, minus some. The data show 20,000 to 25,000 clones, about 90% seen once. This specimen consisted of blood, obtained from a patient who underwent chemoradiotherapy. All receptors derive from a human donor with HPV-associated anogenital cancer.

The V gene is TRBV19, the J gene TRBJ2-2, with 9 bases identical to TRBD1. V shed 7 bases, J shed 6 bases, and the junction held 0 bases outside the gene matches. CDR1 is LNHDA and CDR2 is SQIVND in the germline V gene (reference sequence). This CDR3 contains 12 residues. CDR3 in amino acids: CASNRGPGELFF. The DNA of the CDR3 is TGTGCCAGTAACAGGGGGCCCGGGGAGCTGTTTTTT.

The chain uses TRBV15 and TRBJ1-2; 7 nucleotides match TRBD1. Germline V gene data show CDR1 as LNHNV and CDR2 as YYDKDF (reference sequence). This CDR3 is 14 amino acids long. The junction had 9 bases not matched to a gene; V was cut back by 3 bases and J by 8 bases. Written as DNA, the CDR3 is TGTGCCACCAGCAGGACAGGGCGGGATATGGGCTACACCTTC. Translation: CATSRTGRDMGYTF.

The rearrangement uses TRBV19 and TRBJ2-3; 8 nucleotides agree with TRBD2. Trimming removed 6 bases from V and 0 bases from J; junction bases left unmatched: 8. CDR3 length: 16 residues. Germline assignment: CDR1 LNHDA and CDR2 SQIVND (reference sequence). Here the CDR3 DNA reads TGTGCCAGTAGCCGACTAGCGACCGCTAGCACAGATACGCAGTATTTT. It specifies CASSRLATASTDTQYF.

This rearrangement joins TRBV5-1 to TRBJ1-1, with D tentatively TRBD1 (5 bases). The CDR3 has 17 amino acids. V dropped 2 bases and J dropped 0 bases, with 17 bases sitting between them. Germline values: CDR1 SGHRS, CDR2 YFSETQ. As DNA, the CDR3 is TGCGCCAGCAGCTTCGGGGGACGCGGTTTACTGAACACTGAAGCTTTCTTT. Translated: CASSFGGRGLLNTEAFF. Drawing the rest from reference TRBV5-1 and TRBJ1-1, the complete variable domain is KAGVTQTPRYLIKTRGQQVTLSCSPISGHRSVSWYQQTPGQGLQFLFEYFSETQRNKGNFPGRFSGRQFSNSRSEMNVSTLELGDSALYLCASSFGGRGLLNTEAFFGQGTRLTVV.

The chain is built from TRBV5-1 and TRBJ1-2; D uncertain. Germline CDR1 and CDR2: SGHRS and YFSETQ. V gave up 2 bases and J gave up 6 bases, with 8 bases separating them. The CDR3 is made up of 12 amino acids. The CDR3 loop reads CASSFEGHGYTF. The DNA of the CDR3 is TGCGCCAGCAGCTTTGAGGGCCATGGCTACACCTTC.

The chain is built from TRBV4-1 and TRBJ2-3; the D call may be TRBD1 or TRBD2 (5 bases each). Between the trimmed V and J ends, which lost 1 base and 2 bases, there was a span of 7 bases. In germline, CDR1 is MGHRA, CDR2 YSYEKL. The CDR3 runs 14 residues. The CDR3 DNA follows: TGCGCCAGCAGCCAAGGGGGGTCCACAGATACGCAGTATTTT. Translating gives CASSQGGSTDTQYF.

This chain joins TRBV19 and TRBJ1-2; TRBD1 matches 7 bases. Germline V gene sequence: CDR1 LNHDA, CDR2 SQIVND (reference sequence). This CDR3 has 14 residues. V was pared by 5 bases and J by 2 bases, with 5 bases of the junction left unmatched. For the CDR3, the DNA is TGTGCCAGTAGTGGACAGGCTCTCAACTATGGCTACACCTTC. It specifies CASSGQALNYGYTF.

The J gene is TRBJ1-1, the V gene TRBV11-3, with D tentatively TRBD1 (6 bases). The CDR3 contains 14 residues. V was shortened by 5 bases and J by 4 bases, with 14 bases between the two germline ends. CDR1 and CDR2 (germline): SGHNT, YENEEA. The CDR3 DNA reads TGTGCCAGCAGCGTAAAAGGGGGATCCACTGAAGCTTTCTTT. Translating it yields CASSVKGGSTEAFF.

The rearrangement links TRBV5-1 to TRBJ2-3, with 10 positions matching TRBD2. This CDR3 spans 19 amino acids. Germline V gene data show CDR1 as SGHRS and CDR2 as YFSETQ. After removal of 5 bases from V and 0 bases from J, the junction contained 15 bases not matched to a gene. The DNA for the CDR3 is TGCGCCAGCAGTACTGGGGAGAGCGGGGGGGTGCGAAGCACAGATACGCAGTATTTT. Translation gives CASSTGESGGVRSTDTQYF.

The CDR3 bases are TGTGCCAGCTCCCGGGACAGGGGGGAGTCGAACACCATATATTTT. Its protein product is CASSRDRGESNTIYF. The chain links TRBV18 to TRBJ1-3; 11 nucleotides agree with TRBD1. CDR3 length: 15 residues. The V and J ends lost 6 bases and 7 bases, in that order; junction bases with no gene match: 8. Germline V gene data show CDR1 as KGHSH and CDR2 as LQKENI.

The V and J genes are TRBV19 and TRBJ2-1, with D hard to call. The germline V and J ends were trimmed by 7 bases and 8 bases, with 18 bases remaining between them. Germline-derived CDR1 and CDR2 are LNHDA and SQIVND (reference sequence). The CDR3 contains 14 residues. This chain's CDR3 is CASIPDSGRDEQFF. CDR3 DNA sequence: TGTGCCAGTATCCCAGACTCGGGTAGGGATGAGCAGTTCTTC.

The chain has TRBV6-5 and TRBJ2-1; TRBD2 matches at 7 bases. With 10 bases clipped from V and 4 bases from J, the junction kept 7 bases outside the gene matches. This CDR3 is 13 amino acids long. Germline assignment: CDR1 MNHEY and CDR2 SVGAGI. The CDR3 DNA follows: TGTGCCACCTCGGGAGGAGGGTACAATGAGCAGTTCTTC. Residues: CATSGGGYNEQFF.

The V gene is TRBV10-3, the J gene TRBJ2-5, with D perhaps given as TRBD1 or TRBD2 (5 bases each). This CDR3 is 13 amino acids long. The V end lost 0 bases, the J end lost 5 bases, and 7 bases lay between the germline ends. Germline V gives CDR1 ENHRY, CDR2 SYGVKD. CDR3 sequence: CAISESWGETQYF. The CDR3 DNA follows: TGTGCCATCAGTGAGTCATGGGGGGAGACCCAGTACTTC.

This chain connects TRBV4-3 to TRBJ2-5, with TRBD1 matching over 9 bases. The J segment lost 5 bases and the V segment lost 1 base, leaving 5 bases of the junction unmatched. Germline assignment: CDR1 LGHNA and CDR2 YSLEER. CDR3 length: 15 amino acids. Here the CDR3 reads CASSQVRTGVETQYF. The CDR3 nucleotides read TGCGCCAGCAGCCAAGTTCGGACAGGGGTGGAGACCCAGTACTTC.

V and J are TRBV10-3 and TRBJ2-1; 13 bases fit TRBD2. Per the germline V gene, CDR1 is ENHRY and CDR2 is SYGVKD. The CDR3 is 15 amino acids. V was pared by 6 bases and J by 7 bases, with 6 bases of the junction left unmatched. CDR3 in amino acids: CAIRPGLAGMNEQFF. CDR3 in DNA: TGTGCCATCAGGCCGGGACTAGCGGGAATGAATGAGCAGTTCTTC.

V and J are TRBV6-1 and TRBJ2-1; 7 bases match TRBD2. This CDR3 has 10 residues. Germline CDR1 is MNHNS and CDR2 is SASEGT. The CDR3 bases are TGTGCGAGCGGGGACAATGAGCAGTTCTTC. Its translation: CASGDNEQFF.

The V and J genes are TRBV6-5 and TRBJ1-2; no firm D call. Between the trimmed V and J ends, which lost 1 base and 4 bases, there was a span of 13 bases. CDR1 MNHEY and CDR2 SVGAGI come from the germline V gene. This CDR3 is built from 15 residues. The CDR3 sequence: CASSYFAARPYGYTF. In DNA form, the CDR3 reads TGTGCCAGCAGTTACTTTGCCGCCAGACCCTATGGCTACACCTTC.

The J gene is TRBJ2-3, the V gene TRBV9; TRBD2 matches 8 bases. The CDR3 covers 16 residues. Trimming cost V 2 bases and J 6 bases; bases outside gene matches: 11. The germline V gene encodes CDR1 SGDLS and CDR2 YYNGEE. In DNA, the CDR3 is TGTGCCAGCAGCGTTGACCCGAGCGGGGGCCAGGATACGCAGTATTTT. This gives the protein CASSVDPSGGQDTQYF.

The CDR3 here is CASSLGQGYVETQYF. The CDR3 bases are TGTGCCAGCAGCTTAGGACAGGGGTATGTGGAGACCCAGTACTTC. This chain joins TRBV7-2 and TRBJ2-5; 8 bases line up with TRBD1. The junction had 6 bases not matched to a gene; V was cut back by 1 base and J by 5 bases. CDR1 and CDR2 from the germline V gene are SGHTA and FQGNSA. The CDR3 consists of 15 residues.

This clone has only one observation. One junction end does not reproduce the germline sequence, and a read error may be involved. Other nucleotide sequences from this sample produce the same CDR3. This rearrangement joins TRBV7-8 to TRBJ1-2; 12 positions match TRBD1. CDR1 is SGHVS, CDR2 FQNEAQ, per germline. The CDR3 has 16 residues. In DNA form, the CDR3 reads TGCGCCAGCAGCCAAGAACCGGGACAGGGGGCGTATGGCTACACCTTC. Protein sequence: CASSQEPGQGAYGYTF.

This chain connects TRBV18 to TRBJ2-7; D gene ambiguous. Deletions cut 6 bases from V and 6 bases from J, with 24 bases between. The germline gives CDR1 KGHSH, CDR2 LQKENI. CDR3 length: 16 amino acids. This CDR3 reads CASSPLSLPSFSEQYF. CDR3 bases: TGTGCCAGCTCCCCGCTCTCTCTGCCCAGCTTTAGCGAGCAGTACTTC.

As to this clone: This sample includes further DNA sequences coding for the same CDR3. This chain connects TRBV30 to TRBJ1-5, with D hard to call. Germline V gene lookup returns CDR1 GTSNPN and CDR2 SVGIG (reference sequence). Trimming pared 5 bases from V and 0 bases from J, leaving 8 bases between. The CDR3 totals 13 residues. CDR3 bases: TGTGCCTGGTCTAGGGATAGCAATCAGCCCCAGCATTTT. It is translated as CAWSRDSNQPQHF.